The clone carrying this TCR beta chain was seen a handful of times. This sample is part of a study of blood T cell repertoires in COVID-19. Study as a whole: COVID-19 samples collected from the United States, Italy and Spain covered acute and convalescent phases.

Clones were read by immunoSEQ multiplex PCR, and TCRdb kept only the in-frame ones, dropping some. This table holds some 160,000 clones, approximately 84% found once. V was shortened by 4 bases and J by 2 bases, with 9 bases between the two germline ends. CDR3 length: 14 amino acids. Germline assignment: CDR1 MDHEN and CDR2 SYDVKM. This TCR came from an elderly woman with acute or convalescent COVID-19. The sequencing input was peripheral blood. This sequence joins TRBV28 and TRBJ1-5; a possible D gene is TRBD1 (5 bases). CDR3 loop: CASSSRARNQPQHF. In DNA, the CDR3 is TGTGCCAGCAGTTCCAGGGCCCGCAATCAGCCCCAGCATTTT. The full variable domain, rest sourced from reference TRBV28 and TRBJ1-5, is DVKVTQSSRYLVKRTGEKVFLECVQDMDHENMFWYRQDPGLGLRLIYFSYDVKMKEKGDIPEGYSVSREKKERFSLILESASTNQTSMYLCASSSRARNQPQHFGDGTRLSIL.